These 21 T cell receptor beta chains came from one sample sequenced in a study of blood T cells in healthy people across ages. A second roughly 6 to 11 cycle PCR used barcoded and J-beta primers. TCRdb ran MiXCR on the 5' RACE reads and lists one entry per CDR3 protein. The data show roughly 900,000 distinct CDR3 sequences, 29% seen once. Sequenced sample: blood. The receptors derive from a woman older than 75 in good health.

On this clonotype itself: This may arise from a read error, as a much more abundant clone is one base away. The rearrangement joins TRBV3-1 to TRBJ2-6; perhaps D is TRBD1 or TRBD2 (5 bases each). CDR1 is LGHDT and CDR2 is YNNKEL in the germline V gene (reference sequence). The V gene lost 4 bases and the J gene lost 0 bases, with 10 bases spanning the gap. There are 16 residues in the CDR3. This CDR3 reads CASSRDARSGANVLTF. CDR3 in DNA: TGTGCCAGCAGCCGGGACGCTCGCTCTGGGGCCAACGTCCTGACTTTC.

This clonotype was seen many times. The genes are TRBV5-1 and TRBJ2-7; D may be TRBD2 (6 bases). The CDR3 runs 12 residues. V lost 4 bases to trimming and J lost 12 bases, with 17 bases between them. Germline loops: CDR1 SGHRS, CDR2 YFSETQ. The CDR3 loop is CASSPSGTWLYF. CDR3 coding DNA: TGCGCCAGCAGCCCCTCTGGGACTTGGTTGTACTTC.

Notes on this clonotype: This sequence may be a read error, since a much larger clone differs from it by one base. This CDR3 fails to terminate in the conserved phenylalanine or tryptophan, so it likely reflects a read error. The chain uses TRBV20-1 and TRBJ2-1, with D maybe TRBD2 (6 bases). Trimming removed 3 bases from V and 4 bases from J, with 13 bases in between. The CDR3 has 14 residues. Germline CDR1 DFQATT, CDR2 SNEGSKA (reference sequence). CDR3 residues: CSARGGVKYNEQFC. CDR3 DNA: TGCAGTGCTAGGGGCGGGGTTAAATACAATGAGCAGTTCTGC.

The gene calls are TRBV18 and TRBJ2-1; the match to TRBD1 covers 9 bases. Looked up from germline, CDR1 is KGHSH and CDR2 is LQKENI. CDR3 size: 14 residues. With V trimmed by 6 bases and J by 9 bases, 9 bases remained unmatched. The chain's CDR3 is CASSPGQGTGEQFF. The CDR3 nucleotides read TGTGCCAGCTCCCCGGGACAGGGTACCGGTGAGCAGTTCTTC.

This clonotype came up many times. The V call is TRBV3-1, the J call TRBJ2-5; D remains unclear. There are 15 residues in the CDR3. Germline V gene sequence: CDR1 LGHDT, CDR2 YNNKEL (reference sequence). Trimming pared 1 base from V and 2 bases from J, leaving 11 bases between. The CDR3 coding sequence is TGTGCCAGCAGCCAAGGGTCCGCGAGACAAGAGACCCAGTACTTC. Residues: CASSQGSARQETQYF.

The chain joins TRBV28 to TRBJ1-4; D is unclear. The CDR3 consists of 16 residues. V gave up 6 bases and J gave up 7 bases, with 21 bases separating them. Germline V gene lookup returns CDR1 MDHEN and CDR2 SYDVKM. The CDR3 DNA reads TGTGCCAGCAGCATCGCGGGCCGGGCAAGATCTGAAAAACTGTTTTTT. Translated: CASSIAGRARSEKLFF.

As for this clonotype: At one of its ends the junction is not consistent with the germline gene, which may arise from a read error. J is TRBJ2-1 and V is TRBV27, with a tentative D call TRBD2 (5 bases). Germline V gene lookup returns CDR1 MNHEY and CDR2 SMNVEV (reference sequence). The CDR3 has 16 residues. The CDR3 DNA is TGTGCCAGCACTTCCACCAGCCCTAGCTCCTACGATGAGCAGTTCTTC. Translating it yields CASTSTSPSSYDEQFF.

Worth noting for this clonotype: This may be a read error, as it is one base from a much larger clone. The rearrangement links TRBV9 to TRBJ2-1; 7 nucleotides line up with TRBD1. The DNA end lines up better with TRBJ2-7; the J call may be wrong. The CDR3 length is 15 residues. The germline V gene encodes CDR1 SGDLS and CDR2 YYNGEE. The CDR3 sequence is CASSGIGGTYNEQYF. CDR3 nucleotide sequence: TGTGCCAGCAGCGGAATAGGGGGCACCTACAATGAGCAGTACTTC.

At least ten counts were recorded for this clonotype. The chain joins TRBV29-1 to TRBJ2-3, with 8 bases identical to TRBD2. The CDR3 length is 13 residues. Germline CDR1 reads SQVTM; CDR2 reads ANQGSEA. The DNA for the CDR3 is TGCCTCGCCCTGGGGCGGGGGGAGGATACGCAGTATTTT. It codes for CLALGRGEDTQYF.

This clonotype was recorded many times. The chain couples TRBV10-3 to TRBJ2-3; maybe TRBD1 (6 bases). Looked up from germline, CDR1 is ENHRY and CDR2 is SYGVKD. This CDR3 contains 16 residues. The ends were cut back, 3 bases at V and 0 bases at J, with 13 bases in the middle. CDR3 residues: CAISDPRGTSTDTQYF. CDR3 DNA sequence: TGTGCCATCAGTGACCCCAGGGGAACTAGCACAGATACGCAGTATTTT.

To note about this clonotype: A much larger clone differs by one base, so this may be a read error. V usage is TRBV6-6 and J usage is TRBJ2-1; 8 bases are a match to TRBD2. This CDR3 is built from 15 residues. CDR1 and CDR2 (germline): MNHNY, SVGAGI (reference sequence). The CDR3 reads CAGSYRERGYNEQFF. The CDR3 DNA is TGTGCCGGCAGTTACCGCGAGCGGGGGTACAATGAGCAGTTCTTC.

This clonotype was counted only a few times. CDR3: CAWSVDRGNYGYTF. The CDR3 region has the DNA TGTGCCTGGAGTGTGGACAGGGGTAACTATGGCTACACCTTC. The genes are TRBV30 and TRBJ1-2; TRBD1 matches at 9 bases. The V and J ends lost 0 bases and 1 base, in that order; junction bases with no gene match: 0. The germline V gene has CDR1 GTSNPN and CDR2 SVGIG (reference sequence). The CDR3 spans 14 residues.

This clonotype was seen a handful of times. The chain links TRBV30 to TRBJ2-7, with 7 bases that match TRBD1. CDR1 GTSNPN and CDR2 SVGIG come from the germline V gene (reference sequence). CDR3 length: 15 amino acids. Unmatched junction bases numbered 6, after V lost 0 bases and J lost 1 base. The CDR3 region has the DNA TGTGCCTGGAGTGTAGGCACAGGGGTGTCCTACGAGCAGTACTTC. Amino acids: CAWSVGTGVSYEQYF.

The table lists this clonotype with a few counts. This rearrangement joins TRBV6-6 to TRBJ2-4; a weak D match, TRBD2 (6 bases). Germline V gene data show CDR1 as MNHNY and CDR2 as SVGAGI (reference sequence). CDR3 length: 15 residues. Trimming cost V 5 bases and J 2 bases, with 13 bases left between them. CDR3 sequence: CASSIPGETKNIQYF. In DNA, the CDR3 is TGTGCCAGCAGTATACCGGGGGAGACCAAAAACATTCAGTACTTC.

This clonotype was detected ten times or more. As DNA, the CDR3 is TGTGCCAGCAGCTTAAGGGGGGGCCTTGAGGAGCAGTACTTC. Translating it yields CASSLRGGLEEQYF. The chain is built from TRBV7-9 and TRBJ2-7, with D perhaps TRBD2 (7 bases). The germline V gene encodes CDR1 SEHNR and CDR2 FQNEAQ (reference sequence). The CDR3 runs to 14 residues. V was clipped by 2 bases and J by 7 bases, with 15 bases between them.

This clonotype showed up many times. The chain recombines TRBV24-1 with TRBJ2-7; no clear D gene. Germline V gene sequence: CDR1 KGHDR, CDR2 SFDVKD. Between the trimmed V and J ends, which lost 2 bases and 2 bases, there was a span of 6 bases. The CDR3 is 13 amino acids. The CDR3 sequence is CATSDSLTYEQYF. CDR3 coding DNA: TGTGCCACCAGTGATTCCTTGACCTACGAGCAGTACTTC.

This clonotype showed up just a few times. The rearrangement links TRBV10-3 to TRBJ2-1; 8 bases match TRBD2. Germline loops: CDR1 ENHRY, CDR2 SYGVKD. With 6 bases clipped from V and 9 bases from J, the junction kept 10 bases outside the gene matches. This CDR3 contains 14 residues. CDR3 residues: CAIREGLGRGEQFF. The CDR3, as DNA: TGTGCCATCAGGGAGGGACTAGGGCGGGGTGAGCAGTTCTTC.

The CDR3 DNA follows: TGTGCCAGCAGCTTAGAGGCTAGCGGGGGTGTCGAGCAGTACTTC. Translated, it gives CASSLEASGGVEQYF. The V call is TRBV7-2, the J call TRBJ2-7; 10 bases agree with TRBD2. J lost 6 bases, V lost 1 base, and 6 bases had no gene match. This CDR3 is 15 amino acids long. The germline gives CDR1 SGHTA, CDR2 FQGNSA.

The chain employs TRBV7-8 and TRBJ1-2, with 8 positions matching TRBD1. The V gene end was trimmed by 5 bases and the J gene end by 6 bases; junction bases not matched to a gene: 8. The germline gives CDR1 SGHVS, CDR2 FQNEAQ. This CDR3 is 14 amino acids long. CDR3 sequence: CASSRQGTPNGYTF. CDR3 in DNA: TGTGCCAGCAGCCGACAGGGGACCCCGAATGGCTACACCTTC.

This chain connects TRBV20-1 to TRBJ2-3, with 12 bases aligning to TRBD2. Germline V lookup: CDR1 DFQATT, CDR2 SNEGSKA (reference sequence). Trimming removed 0 bases from V and 8 bases from J; junction bases left unmatched: 15. The CDR3 extends over 18 amino acids. DNA for the CDR3: TGCAGTGCTAGAGACCCCCTAGCGGGAGGGCCTAAGCAAGGTACGCAGTATTTT. This gives the protein CSARDPLAGGPKQGTQYF.

This clonotype has just a few counts. CDR3 in DNA: TGTGCCAGCTCACCACCGGGTTTAGAAGAGACCCAGTACTTC. Translation gives CASSPPGLEETQYF. This sequence joins TRBV18 and TRBJ2-5; D unresolved. This CDR3 spans 14 amino acids. The germline V gene encodes CDR1 KGHSH and CDR2 LQKENI. Trimming left V 0 bases short and J 3 bases short, with 8 bases between.